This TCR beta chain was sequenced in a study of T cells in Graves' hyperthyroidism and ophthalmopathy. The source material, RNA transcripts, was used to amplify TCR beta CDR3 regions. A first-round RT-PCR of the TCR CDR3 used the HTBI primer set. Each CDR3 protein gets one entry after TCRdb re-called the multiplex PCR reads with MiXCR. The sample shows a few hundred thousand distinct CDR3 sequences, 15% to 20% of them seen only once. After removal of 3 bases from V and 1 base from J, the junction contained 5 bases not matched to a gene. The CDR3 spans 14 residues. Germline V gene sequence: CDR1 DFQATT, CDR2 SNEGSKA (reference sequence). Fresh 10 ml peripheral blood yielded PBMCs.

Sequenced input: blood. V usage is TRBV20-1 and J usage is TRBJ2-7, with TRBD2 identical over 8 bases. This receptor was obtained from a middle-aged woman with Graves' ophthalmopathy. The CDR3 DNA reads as TGCAGTGCTAGGCGGGGCGGGAGGTCCTACGAGCAGTACTTC. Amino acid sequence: CSARRGGRSYEQYF.